This is a list of T cell receptor beta chains from one sample in a study of blood T cell repertoires in COVID-19. Sequencing used immunoSEQ multiplex PCR; TCRdb keeps in-frame clones, though not all of them. The table has hundreds of thousands of clones, 82% seen once. The sequencing sample was made of peripheral blood. The source of these receptors is a woman in her 70s with acute or convalescent COVID-19. The CDR3 runs from the conserved cysteine through the conserved F or W. The D gene is left open where the match is weak. Only part of the rows carry a size: once, few, many, or a class if the clone is expanded.

NA,TRBD1,TRBJ1-1,TRBV4-1,TGCGCCAGCAGTTTAAGCAGGGGGGCGGGAACTGAAGCTTTCTTT,CASSLSRGAGTEAFF
NA,NA,TRBJ1-6,TRBV9,TGTGCCAGCAGCGCCACAGATATGACTAATTCACCCCTCCACTTT,CASSATDMTNSPLHF
NA,NA,TRBJ2-7,TRBV15,TGTGCCACCAGCGAGAACCCGACAGTTTCCTACGAGCAGTACTTC,CATSENPTVSYEQYF
NA,TRBD1,TRBJ1-5,TRBV7-8,TGTGCCAGCAGCTCCACAGGGGCTAATGAGCCCCAGCATTTT,CASSSTGANEPQHF
NA,TRBD1,TRBJ1-6,TRBV30,TGTGCCTGGAGTGTGGGACAGAATAATTCACCCCTCCACTTT,CAWSVGQNNSPLHF
NA,NA,TRBJ1-5,TRBV7-2,TGTGCCAGCAGCTTAATGGAGGGTAATCAGCCCCAGCATTTT,CASSLMEGNQPQHF
NA,NA,TRBJ1-2,TRBV5-1,TGCGCCAGCAGCTTGGAGGGAGGTGGCTACACCTTC,CASSLEGGGYTF
NA,NA,TRBJ1-1,TRBV7-9,TGTGCCAGCAGCTTAGTTCCGGGACATCGCACTGAAGCTTTCTTT,CASSLVPGHRTEAFF
NA,TRBD1,TRBJ2-7,TRBV5-1,TGCGCCAGCAGTCGGGACAGTTACTACGAGCAGTACTTC,CASSRDSYYEQYF
NA,NA,TRBJ1-1,TRBV27,TGTGCCAGCAGCCTCTTTCGGAACACTGAAGCTTTCTTT,CASSLFRNTEAFF
NA,NA,TRBJ2-3,TRBV5-1,TGCGCCAGCAGCCTCGAGCTAACGGATACGCAGTATTTT,CASSLELTDTQYF
NA,NA,TRBJ2-5,TRBV9,TGTGCCAGCAGCGTTCGGGAGACCCAGTACTTC,CASSVRETQYF
NA,TRBD1,TRBJ1-1,TRBV11-1,TGTGCCAGCAGCTCCTCTCCAGGGGGCGGGAACACTGAAGCTTTCTTT,CASSSSPGGGNTEAFF
once,NA,TRBJ1-5,TRBV5-1,TGCGCCAGCAGCTTTGGAGGAGATCAGCCCCAGCATTTT,CASSFGGDQPQHF
once,NA,TRBJ2-1,TRBV4-2,TGTGCCAGCAGCCAACGTAGCGGACCCAATGAGCAGTTCTTC,CASSQRSGPNEQFF
few,NA,TRBJ1-1,TRBV11-3,TGTGCCAGCAGCTTAGGGCAGGGAAACACTGAAGCTTTCTTT,CASSLGQGNTEAFF
NA,TRBD2,TRBJ2-2,TRBV19,TGTGCCAGTAGTATAACGGGGGGGCGTACCGGGGAGCTGTTTTTT,CASSITGGRTGELFF
NA,NA,TRBJ2-7,TRBV6-5,TGTGCCAGCATCGTAGGGGCGATGGGCGAGCAGTACTTC,CASIVGAMGEQYF
NA,TRBD1,TRBJ2-4,TRBV5-1,TGCGCCAGCAGCCCTGGACAGGGCCTAGCCAAAAACATTCAGTACTTC,CASSPGQGLAKNIQYF
NA,TRBD1,TRBJ2-7,TRBV19,TGTGCCAGTAGTCACACCGGGACAGAACTCTACGAGCAGTACTTC,CASSHTGTELYEQYF
NA,NA,TRBJ1-1,TRBV4-1,TGCGCCAGCAGCCCCGACCCGACAGACAACACTGAAGCTTTCTTT,CASSPDPTDNTEAFF
NA,TRBD1,TRBJ1-4,TRBV2,TGTGCCAGCAGTCAGACAGGGGGCCTTTATGAAAAACTGTTTTTT,CASSQTGGLYEKLFF